This TCR beta chain was obtained from a study of blood T cell repertoires in COVID-19. Overall study context: Specimens from acute and convalescent COVID-19 originated in the United States, Italy and Spain. PBMCs, B-cell-depleted T cells, or T cells provided the cDNA or gDNA that made up the material.

The V and J ends lost 4 bases and 0 bases, in that order; junction bases with no gene match: 7. CDR3 length: 15 amino acids. The count of this clone is one. How the authors handled the data: Using reference gene primer amplification, nucleated cell counts were estimated. The repertoire was sequenced with immunoSEQ multiplex PCR; TCRdb's copy has only in-frame clones and lacks some. V and J calls and clone size are those listed in that table; D and trimming were worked out from the DNA. Of 40,000 to 50,000 clones in the sample, roughly 87% are singletons; the top ten hold 6.2%. This clonotype originated in a human donor in a cohort sampled during active COVID-19. The sequenced sample was peripheral blood. The V call is TRBV5-3, the J call TRBJ2-7; 7 positions match TRBD2. TRBV5-3 is filed as an ORF, its function uncertain. The CDR3 DNA is TGTGCCAGAAGCAAAGGACTAGGGGCCTCCTACGAGCAGTACTTC. This sequence encodes CARSKGLGASYEQYF.